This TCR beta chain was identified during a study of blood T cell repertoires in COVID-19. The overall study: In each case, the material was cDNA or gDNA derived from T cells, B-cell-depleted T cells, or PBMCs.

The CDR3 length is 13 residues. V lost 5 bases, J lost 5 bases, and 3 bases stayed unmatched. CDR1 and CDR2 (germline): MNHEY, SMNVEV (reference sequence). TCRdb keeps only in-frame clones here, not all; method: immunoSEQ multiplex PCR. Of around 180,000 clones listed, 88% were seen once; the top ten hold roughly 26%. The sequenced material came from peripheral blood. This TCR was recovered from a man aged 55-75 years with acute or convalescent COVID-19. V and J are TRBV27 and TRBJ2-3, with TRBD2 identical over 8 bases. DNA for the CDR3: TGTGCCAGCAGTCTGGCGGGGGGAGATACGCAGTATTTT. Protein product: CASSLAGGDTQYF.